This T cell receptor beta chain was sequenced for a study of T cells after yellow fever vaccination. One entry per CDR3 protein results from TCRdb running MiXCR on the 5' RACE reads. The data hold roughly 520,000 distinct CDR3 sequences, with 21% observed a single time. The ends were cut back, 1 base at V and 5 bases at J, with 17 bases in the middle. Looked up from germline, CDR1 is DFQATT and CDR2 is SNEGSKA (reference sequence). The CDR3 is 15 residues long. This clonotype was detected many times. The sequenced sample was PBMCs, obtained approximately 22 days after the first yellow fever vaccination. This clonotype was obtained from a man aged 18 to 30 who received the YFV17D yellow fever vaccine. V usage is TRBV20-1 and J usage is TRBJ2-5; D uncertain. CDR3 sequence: CSARAPAGLWETQYF. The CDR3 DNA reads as TGCAGTGCTAGAGCCCCCGCAGGTTTATGGGAGACCCAGTACTTC.